This TCR beta chain emerged from a study of blood T cell repertoires in COVID-19. Clones were read by immunoSEQ multiplex PCR, and TCRdb kept only the in-frame ones, dropping some. The data show fewer than 150,000 clones, with 86% seen just once and around 19% held by the top ten. The CDR3 length is 13 residues. The V end was cut by 2 bases, the J end by 3 bases, with 8 bases between. The germline V gene encodes CDR1 SGHRS and CDR2 YFSETQ. The chain combines TRBV5-1 with TRBJ1-1, with D perhaps TRBD1 (6 bases). The source is a woman between 50 and 59 years old who had recovered from COVID-19. Sequenced input: peripheral blood. The CDR3 is CASSLQGHTEAFF. The CDR3 DNA sequence: TGCGCCAGCAGCTTACAGGGACACACTGAAGCTTTCTTT.